This record covers a single T cell receptor beta chain. Its matching antigen is unknown. The data stem from a study of human thymus T cells. Study-wide points: Overlap was high between thymic repertoires from unrelated individuals, as reported in related research. Thymic and blood repertoires appeared to show biased V and J gene usage.

J gave up 2 bases and V 4 bases, and 11 bases lay outside the gene matches. The length of the CDR3 is 17 residues. CDR1 MGHDK and CDR2 SYGVNS come from the germline V gene. Thymus tissue was removed during corrective cardiac surgery. Donors were healthy Finnish infants having corrective surgery for congenital heart defects. TCRdb's table, derived via immunoSEQ multiplex PCR, lists solely in-frame clones and lacks some. Here the sample spans tens of thousands of clones, 95% being singletons. J is TRBJ2-3 and V is TRBV25-1; 8 bases line up with TRBD2. Sequenced material: thymus tissue. This sequence originates from a girl under three years old with a congenital heart defect but otherwise immunologically healthy. The CDR3 DNA reads as TGTGCCAGCAGTGGGATAGAACTAGCGGAAATCACAGATACGCAGTATTTT. Amino acid sequence: CASSGIELAEITDTQYF. The entire variable domain, with the rest obtained from reference TRBV25-1 and TRBJ2-3, is as follows: EADIYQTPRYLVIGTGKKITLECSQTMGHDKMYWYQQDPGMELHLIHYSYGVNSTEKGDLSSESTVSRIRTEHFPLTLESARPSHTSQYLCASSGIELAEITDTQYFGPGTRLTVL.